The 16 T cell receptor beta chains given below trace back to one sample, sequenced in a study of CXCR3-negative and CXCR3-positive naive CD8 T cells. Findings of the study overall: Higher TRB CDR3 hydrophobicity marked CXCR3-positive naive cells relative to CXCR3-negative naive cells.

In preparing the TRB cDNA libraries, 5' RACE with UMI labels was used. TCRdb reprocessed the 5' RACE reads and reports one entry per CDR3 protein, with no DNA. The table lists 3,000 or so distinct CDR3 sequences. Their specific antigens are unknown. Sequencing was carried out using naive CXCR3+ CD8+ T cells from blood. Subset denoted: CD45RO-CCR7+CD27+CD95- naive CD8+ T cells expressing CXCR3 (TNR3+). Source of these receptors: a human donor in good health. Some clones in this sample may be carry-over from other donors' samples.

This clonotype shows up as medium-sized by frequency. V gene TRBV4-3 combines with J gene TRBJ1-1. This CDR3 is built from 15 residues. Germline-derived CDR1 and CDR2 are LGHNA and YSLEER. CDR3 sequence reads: CASSQDLWQITEAFF.

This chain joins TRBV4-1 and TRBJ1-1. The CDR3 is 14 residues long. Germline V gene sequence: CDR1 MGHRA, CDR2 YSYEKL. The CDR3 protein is CASSQVPGGREAFF.

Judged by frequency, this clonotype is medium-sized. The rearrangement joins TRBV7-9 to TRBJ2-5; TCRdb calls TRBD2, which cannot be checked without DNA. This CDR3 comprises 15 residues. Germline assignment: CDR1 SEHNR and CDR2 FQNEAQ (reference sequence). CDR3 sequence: CASSWQPTRGETQYF.

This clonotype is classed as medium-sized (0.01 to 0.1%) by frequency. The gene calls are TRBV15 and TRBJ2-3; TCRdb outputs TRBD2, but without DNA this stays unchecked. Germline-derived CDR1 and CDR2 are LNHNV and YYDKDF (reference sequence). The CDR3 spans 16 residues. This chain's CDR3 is CATSRAAGLAEDTQYF.

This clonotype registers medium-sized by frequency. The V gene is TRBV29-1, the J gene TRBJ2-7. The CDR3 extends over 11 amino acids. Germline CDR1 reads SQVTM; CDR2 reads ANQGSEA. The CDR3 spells CSVVYGYEQYF.

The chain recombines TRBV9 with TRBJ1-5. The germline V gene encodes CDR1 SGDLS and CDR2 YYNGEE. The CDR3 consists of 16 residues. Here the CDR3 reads CASSSGGGTSNQPQHF.

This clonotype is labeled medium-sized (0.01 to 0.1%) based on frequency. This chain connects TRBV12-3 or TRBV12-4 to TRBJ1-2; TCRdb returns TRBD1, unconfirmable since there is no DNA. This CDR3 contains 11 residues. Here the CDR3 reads CASLGPYGYTF.

Here the CDR3 reads CASSLGYEGTQYF. The genes are TRBV5-6 and TRBJ2-3; there is no DNA to check the TCRdb D call of TRBD2. Germline lookup yields CDR1 SGHDT and CDR2 YYEEEE. CDR3 length: 13 amino acids.

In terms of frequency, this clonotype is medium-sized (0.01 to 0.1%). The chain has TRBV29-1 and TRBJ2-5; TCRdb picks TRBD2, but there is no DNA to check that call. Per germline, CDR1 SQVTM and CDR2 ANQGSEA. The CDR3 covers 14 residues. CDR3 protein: CSVDSSGEKETQYF.

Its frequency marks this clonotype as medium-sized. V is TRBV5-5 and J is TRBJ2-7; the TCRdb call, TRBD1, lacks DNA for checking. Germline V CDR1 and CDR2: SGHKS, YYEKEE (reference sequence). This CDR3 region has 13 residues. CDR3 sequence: CASSPGTAYEQYF. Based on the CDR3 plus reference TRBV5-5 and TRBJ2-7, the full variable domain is DAGVTQSPTHLIKTRGQQVTLRCSPISGHKSVSWYQQVLGQGPQFIFQYYEKEERGRGNFPDRFSARQFPNYSSELNVNALLLGDSALYLCASSPGTAYEQYFGPGTRLTVT.

The CDR3: CASSPRTGGWETQYF. This chain links TRBV7-7 with TRBJ2-5; the D gene TCRdb calls, TRBD1, cannot be checked with no DNA. Per the germline V gene, CDR1 is SSHAT and CDR2 is FNYEAQ (reference sequence). There are 15 residues in the CDR3.

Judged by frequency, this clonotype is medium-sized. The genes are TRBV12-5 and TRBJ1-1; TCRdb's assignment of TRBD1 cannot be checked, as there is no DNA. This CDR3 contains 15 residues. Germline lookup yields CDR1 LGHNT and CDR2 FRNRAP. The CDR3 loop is CASGPGQGFDTEAFF. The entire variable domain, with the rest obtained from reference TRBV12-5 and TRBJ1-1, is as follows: DARVTQTPRHKVTEMGQEVTMRCQPILGHNTVFWYRQTMMQGLELLAYFRNRAPLDDSGMPKDRFSAEMPDATLATLKIQPSEPRDSAVYFCASGPGQGFDTEAFFGQGTRLTVV.

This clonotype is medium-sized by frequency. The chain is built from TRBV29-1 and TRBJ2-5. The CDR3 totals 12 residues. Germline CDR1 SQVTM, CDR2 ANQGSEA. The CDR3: CSVEEERETQYF.

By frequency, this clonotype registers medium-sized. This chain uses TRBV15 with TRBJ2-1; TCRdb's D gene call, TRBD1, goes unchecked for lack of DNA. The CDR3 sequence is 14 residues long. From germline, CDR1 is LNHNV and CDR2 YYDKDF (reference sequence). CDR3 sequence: CATYRAGGYDEQFF. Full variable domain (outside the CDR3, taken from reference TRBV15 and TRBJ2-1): DAMVIQNPRYQVTQFGKPVTLSCSQTLNHNVMYWYQQKSSQAPKLLFHYYDKDFNNEADTPDNFQSRRPNTSFCFLDIRSPGLGDTAMYLCATYRAGGYDEQFFGPGTRLTVL.

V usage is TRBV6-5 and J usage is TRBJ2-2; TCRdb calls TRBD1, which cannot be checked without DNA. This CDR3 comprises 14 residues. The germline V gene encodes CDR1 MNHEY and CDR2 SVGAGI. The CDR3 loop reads CASSYGGDTGELFF.

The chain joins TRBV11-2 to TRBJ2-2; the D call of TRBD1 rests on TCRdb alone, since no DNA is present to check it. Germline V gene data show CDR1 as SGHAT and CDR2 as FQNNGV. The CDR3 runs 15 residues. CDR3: CASSLVIRGRGELFF.